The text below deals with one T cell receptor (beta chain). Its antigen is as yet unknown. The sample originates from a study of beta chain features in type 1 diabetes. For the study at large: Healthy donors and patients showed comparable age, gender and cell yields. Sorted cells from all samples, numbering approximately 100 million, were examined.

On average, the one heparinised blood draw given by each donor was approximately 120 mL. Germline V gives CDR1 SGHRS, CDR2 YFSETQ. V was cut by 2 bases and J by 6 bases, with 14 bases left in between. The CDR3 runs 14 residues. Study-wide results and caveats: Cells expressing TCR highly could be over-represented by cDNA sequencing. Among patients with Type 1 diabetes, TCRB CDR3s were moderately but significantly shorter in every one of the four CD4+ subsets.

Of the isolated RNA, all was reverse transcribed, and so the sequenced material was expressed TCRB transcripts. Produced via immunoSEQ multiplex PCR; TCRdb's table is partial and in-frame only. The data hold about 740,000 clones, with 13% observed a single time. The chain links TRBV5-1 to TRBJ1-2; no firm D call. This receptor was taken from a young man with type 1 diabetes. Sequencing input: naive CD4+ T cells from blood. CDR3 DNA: TGCGCCAGCAGCTTCCGAGGACCTGGAGATGGCTACACCTTC. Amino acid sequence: CASSFRGPGDGYTF.